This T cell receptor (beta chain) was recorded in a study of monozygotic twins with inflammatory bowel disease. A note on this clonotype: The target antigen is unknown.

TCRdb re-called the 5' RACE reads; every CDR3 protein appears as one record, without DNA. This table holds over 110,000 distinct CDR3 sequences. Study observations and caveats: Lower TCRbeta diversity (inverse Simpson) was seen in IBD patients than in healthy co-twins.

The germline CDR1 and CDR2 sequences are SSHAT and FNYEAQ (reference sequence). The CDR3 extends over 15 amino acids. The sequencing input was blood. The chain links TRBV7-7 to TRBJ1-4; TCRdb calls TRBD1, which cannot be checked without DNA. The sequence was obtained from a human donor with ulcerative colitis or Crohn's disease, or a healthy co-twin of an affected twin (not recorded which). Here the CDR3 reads CASSTHRGPNEKLFF.